This T cell receptor beta chain was retrieved from a study of OX40 agonist ivuxolimab in advanced cancers. With respect to the entire study: Ivuxolimab, which targeted the costimulatory receptor OX40 (CD134), was an agonistic, fully human IgG2 monoclonal antibody. Among the 52 dose-escalation patients, approximately 20 had hepatocellular carcinoma, about 15 melanoma, 9 renal cell carcinoma and 9 head and neck cancer. Intravenous ivuxolimab was administered to patients every 2 weeks at six dose levels: 0.01, 0.1, 0.3, 1.5, 3 and 10 mg/kg. Peripheral TCRbeta sequencing was intended to test whether TCR sequence diversity was altered and clonal T-cell expansion was caused by ivuxolimab. In the dose-escalation cohort, around four fifths of patients were male, and the mean age was 60 years with a range of roughly 23 to 79. Patients were allowed to have had prior anti-PD-1, anti-PD-L1 or anti-CTLA-4 therapy, and around 41% of the dose-escalation patients had previously received checkpoint inhibitors. The paper describes the monotherapy dose-escalation part (N of about 50 patients) of the phase I trial of ivuxolimab. Partial responses occurred in three dose-escalation patients: two with cutaneous melanoma and one with hepatocellular carcinoma. Here is what the overall study found, with its caveats: Which antigens the clonally expanded peripheral T cells were specific for was not determined. At doses of 0.1 to 3.0 mg/kg, clonal expansion of both CD4+ and CD8+ T cells in blood was seen between baseline and week 6. After ivuxolimab, more expanded clones were found on average in CD8+ T cells than in CD4+ T cells. Low levels of normalized T-cell clonal expansion were also shown by some nonresponding patients. Partial responders in the 0.1-3.0 mg/kg groups had among the lowest normalized peripheral clonal expansion, especially among CD8+ T cells.

For sequencing of the TCRbeta CDR3 region, genomic DNA was extracted from the sorted cells. The immunoSEQ Assay was used for sequencing of TCRbeta CDR3 regions. This is the immuneACCESS table as TCRdb keeps it, with only in-frame sequences that have V and J called. A part of the clones is gone; compared with another copy, unresolved V genes explain less than half, and the rest is unexplained. Here the sample has around 60,000 clones; 84% occur a single time. The ten most abundant clones make up approximately 2% of the sample. Patients with autoimmune disease history or receiving systemic immunosuppression were excluded from the trial. Peripheral blood for TCR sequencing was drawn from every dose cohort at baseline, at cycle 4 day 1 and at cycle 7 day 1. Samples were obtained from an open-label, multicenter, first-in-human phase I dose-escalation trial of ivuxolimab. Adults with locally advanced or metastatic melanoma, renal cell carcinoma, hepatocellular carcinoma or head and neck squamous cell carcinoma were enrolled in the trial. Before TCR sequencing, CD4+ T cells and CD8+ T cells were sorted from peripheral blood as separate populations.

Comment on this clone: The clone's antigen remains unknown. Base qualities are missing; no much larger clone stands one base away.

Germline trimming amounts to 5 bases on V and 1 base on J, with 8 as the count of junction bases outside the gene matches. Inclusive of the bounding cysteine and phenylalanine, the CDR3 is 16 residues long. Only CDR3 DNA is held: 48 bases, read in frame from base 1. Reading the germline V gene (reference sequence) gives CDR1 MNHNY and CDR2 SVGAGI. This receptor was identified in an adult with an advanced solid tumor such as melanoma, head and neck, liver or kidney cancer. The chain uses TRBV6-6 and TRBJ2-7, with 10 bases aligning to TRBD1. Specimen: CD4+ or CD8+ T cells sorted from blood, collected in a trial of the OX40 agonist ivuxolimab. The DNA is as follows: TGTGCCAGCAGTGGATCAAGACAGGGGGCGTCCTACGAGCAGTACTTC. This gives the protein CASSGSRQGASYEQYF.